This T cell receptor beta chain was found in a study of cytomegalovirus exposure and HLA in healthy donors. The V end lost 4 bases, the J end lost 6 bases, and 10 bases lay between the germline ends. The CDR3 is 13 amino acids. The germline CDR1 and CDR2 sequences are GTSNPN and SVGIG (reference sequence). Amplification used 60 Vbeta primers and 13 Jbeta primers. The method was immunoSEQ multiplex PCR; TCRdb's version includes in-frame clones alone and lacks a portion of them. The sample records around 130,000 clones, around three quarters being singletons. This clone was detected only once. V usage is TRBV30 and J usage is TRBJ1-6; D unclear. Sequenced: PBMCs. The receptor was isolated from a man younger than 35 in good health and CMV-seronegative. Here the CDR3 DNA reads TGTGCCTGGACGCTGTCCGGTAATTCACCCCTCCACTTT. This encodes CAWTLSGNSPLHF.